The 25 T cell receptor beta chains reported below all come from one sample, sequenced in a study of blood T cell repertoires in COVID-19. Clones were read by immunoSEQ multiplex PCR, and TCRdb kept only the in-frame ones, dropping some. This sample has about 130,000 clones, with around 88% found just once. The sequenced material came from peripheral blood. The source is a man over 45 with acute or convalescent COVID-19.

This clone is a singleton in its sample. The gene calls are TRBV11-2 and TRBJ1-1; TRBD1 matches 7 bases. V gave up 1 base and J gave up 8 bases; unmatched junction bases: 1. Germline V lookup: CDR1 SGHAT, CDR2 FQNNGV. This CDR3 is 12 amino acids long. For the CDR3, the DNA is TGTGCCAGCAGCTTAGGGACAGGAGAAGCTTTCTTT. Encoded protein: CASSLGTGEAFF.

The J gene is TRBJ1-5, the V gene TRBV19, with 8 bases that match TRBD1. Germline CDR1 LNHDA, CDR2 SQIVND (reference sequence). The J segment lost 1 base and the V segment lost 5 bases, leaving 7 bases of the junction unmatched. The CDR3 is 16 amino acids. CDR3 DNA: TGTGCCAGTAGTGTCGGACAGGGTAGGAGCAATCAGCCCCAGCATTTT. It codes for CASSVGQGRSNQPQHF.

The chain has TRBV30 and TRBJ2-6; TRBD1 matches 9 bases. The CDR3 runs 17 residues. J was trimmed by 1 base and V by 2 bases; bases with no gene match: 6. The germline V gene encodes CDR1 GTSNPN and CDR2 SVGIG (reference sequence). DNA for the CDR3: TGTGCCTGGAGTCGGGACAGGGTTAGTTCTGGGGCCAACGTCCTGACTTTC. This encodes CAWSRDRVSSGANVLTF. Based on the CDR3 plus reference TRBV30 and TRBJ2-6, the full variable domain is SQTIHQWPATLVQPVGSPLSLECTVEGTSNPNLYWYRQAAGRGLQLLFYSVGIGQISSEVPQNLSASRPQDRQFILSSKKLLLSDSGFYLCAWSRDRVSSGANVLTFGAGSRLTVL.

The chain carries TRBV5-1 and TRBJ2-7; D is uncertain. The CDR3 has 14 residues. Germline CDR1 SGHRS, CDR2 YFSETQ. V lost 6 bases and J 5 bases, leaving 18 bases between the germline ends. CDR3 residues: CASTLPGSTHEQYF. CDR3 in DNA: TGCGCCAGCACACTTCCAGGATCCACCCACGAGCAGTACTTC.

The rearrangement links TRBV28 to TRBJ2-3; 8 nucleotides agree with TRBD1. CDR3 length: 15 amino acids. V was clipped by 5 bases and J by 4 bases; unmatched bases: 8. Germline V gives CDR1 MDHEN, CDR2 SYDVKM. This CDR3 is CASSLPPDRADTQYF. The CDR3, as DNA: TGTGCCAGCAGTCTCCCCCCGGACAGGGCAGATACGCAGTATTTT.

The V gene is TRBV10-3, the J gene TRBJ2-2, with D perhaps matching TRBD1 (5 bases). The CDR3 has 16 residues. V lost 2 bases to trimming and J lost 0 bases, with 10 bases between them. Germline CDR1 ENHRY, CDR2 SYGVKD. CDR3 in DNA: TGTGCCATCAGTGAGACGAGGACATCGAACACCGGGGAGCTGTTTTTT. It specifies CAISETRTSNTGELFF.

Note on this clone: Other DNA sequences from this sample encode an identical CDR3 as well. The chain links TRBV7-9 to TRBJ1-5, with D possibly being TRBD1 (5 bases). The CDR3 is 13 residues long. Trimming took off 1 base at V and 6 bases at J, with 7 bases between the two ends. The germline V gene encodes CDR1 SEHNR and CDR2 FQNEAQ (reference sequence). CDR3 residues: CASSLEGIQPQHF. CDR3 nucleotides: TGTGCCAGCAGCTTAGAGGGGATTCAGCCCCAGCATTTT.

This clone was counted a few times. In DNA, the CDR3 is TGTGCCAGCAGTGACAGGTTGGGTTTGGACACCATATATTTT. It specifies CASSDRLGLDTIYF. V usage is TRBV6-1 and J usage is TRBJ1-3; D is unclear. Germline CDR1 is MNHNS and CDR2 is SASEGT. The CDR3 covers 14 residues. The germline V and J ends were trimmed by 3 bases and 8 bases, with 14 bases remaining between them.

The CDR3 bases are TGTGCCAGCACTGGACAGACACTCACAGATACGCAGTATTTT. Protein product: CASTGQTLTDTQYF. The rearrangement links TRBV18 to TRBJ2-3; tentative D call: TRBD1 (6 bases). The CDR3 sequence is 14 residues long. Trimming removed 8 bases from V and 2 bases from J, with 14 bases in between. From germline, CDR1 is KGHSH and CDR2 LQKENI.

The V call is TRBV11-3, the J call TRBJ2-1; maybe TRBD2 (5 bases). This CDR3 is built from 12 residues. V lost 3 bases, J lost 8 bases, and 8 bases lay in between. Germline V gene data show CDR1 as SGHNT and CDR2 as YENEEA. CDR3 DNA: TGTGCCAGCAGCTTCCTAGCCGATGAGCAGTTCTTC. Translation: CASSFLADEQFF.

This CDR3 reads CASGPGTSEGEQFF. The CDR3 nucleotides read TGCGCCAGCGGACCCGGGACTAGCGAAGGTGAGCAGTTCTTC. This chain links TRBV5-1 with TRBJ2-1; the match to TRBD2 covers 10 bases. With V trimmed by 7 bases and J by 9 bases, 10 bases remained unmatched. Per the germline V gene, CDR1 is SGHRS and CDR2 is YFSETQ. This CDR3 region has 14 residues. The full variable domain, with the rest looked up from reference TRBV5-1 and TRBJ2-1, is KAGVTQTPRYLIKTRGQQVTLSCSPISGHRSVSWYQQTPGQGLQFLFEYFSETQRNKGNFPGRFSGRQFSNSRSEMNVSTLELGDSALYLCASGPGTSEGEQFFGPGTRLTVL.

The chain combines TRBV4-1 with TRBJ1-2; 8 nucleotides align to TRBD1. The J segment lost 7 bases and the V segment lost 8 bases, leaving 15 bases of the junction unmatched. The CDR3 has 15 amino acids. Germline CDR1 MGHRA, CDR2 YSYEKL. DNA of the CDR3: TGCGCCAGCGGGACAGGCCAAGGGGTTTTTTCTGGCTACACCTTC. Amino acid sequence: CASGTGQGVFSGYTF.

This clone was found once. The CDR3 DNA reads TGTGCCAGCAGCTTGGGTGGTAGGGGTGTTTTCAATGAGCAGTTCTTC. The encoded protein is CASSLGGRGVFNEQFF. This chain uses TRBV5-4 with TRBJ2-1; the D gene is possibly TRBD1 (5 bases). CDR3 length: 16 residues. In germline, CDR1 is SGHNT, CDR2 YYREEE (reference sequence). V lost 0 bases to trimming and J lost 6 bases, with 16 bases between them. Combining the CDR3 with reference TRBV5-4 and TRBJ2-1 gives the whole variable domain ETGVTQSPTHLIKTRGQQVTLRCSSQSGHNTVSWYQQALGQGPQFIFQYYREEENGRGNFPPRFSGLQFPNYSSELNVNALELDDSALYLCASSLGGRGVFNEQFFGPGTRLTVL.

The table lists this clone with a few counts. The genes are TRBV10-3 and TRBJ2-3, with 9 nucleotides matching TRBD2. Germline V lookup: CDR1 ENHRY, CDR2 SYGVKD. V shed 3 bases and J 0 bases; nucleotides not matched to a gene: 19. The CDR3 has 21 amino acids. The CDR3 nucleotides read TGTGCCATCAGTGAAGACCGAAGCAAGATTAGCGGGGGACCTAGCACAGATACGCAGTATTTT. Encoded protein: CAISEDRSKISGGPSTDTQYF.

This sequence joins TRBV6-2 or TRBV6-3 and TRBJ2-7; D not certain. From germline, CDR1 is MNHEY and CDR2 SVGEGT. V was trimmed by 0 bases and J by 7 bases, leaving 13 bases between them. The CDR3 extends over 14 amino acids. CDR3 nucleotide sequence: TGTGCCAGCAGTTACTCAGGAGAATATCGGGAGCAGTACTTC. It encodes CASSYSGEYREQYF.

In this sample, this clone turned up a few times. This sequence joins TRBV19 and TRBJ1-2; D not resolved. V lost 5 bases and J 7 bases, leaving 14 bases between the germline ends. The CDR3 spans 13 residues. Germline V gives CDR1 LNHDA, CDR2 SQIVND (reference sequence). CDR3 sequence (DNA): TGTGCCAGTAGTCCGCGGGGATATACTGGCTACACCTTC. It encodes CASSPRGYTGYTF.

The gene calls are TRBV5-1 and TRBJ2-3; TRBD1 aligns across 7 bases. In germline, CDR1 is SGHRS, CDR2 YFSETQ. CDR3 length: 14 residues. V gave up 5 bases and J gave up 0 bases; unmatched junction bases: 3. The CDR3 loop is CASRRDRSTDTQYF. The CDR3, as DNA: TGCGCCAGCAGACGGGACAGAAGCACAGATACGCAGTATTTT. The whole variable domain, filled in from reference TRBV5-1 and TRBJ2-3, reads KAGVTQTPRYLIKTRGQQVTLSCSPISGHRSVSWYQQTPGQGLQFLFEYFSETQRNKGNFPGRFSGRQFSNSRSEMNVSTLELGDSALYLCASRRDRSTDTQYFGPGTRLTVL.

The rearrangement joins TRBV6-5 to TRBJ2-7, with a possible D match to TRBD2 (6 bases). Per germline, CDR1 MNHEY and CDR2 SVGAGI. Deletions cut 5 bases from V and 3 bases from J, with 17 bases between. The CDR3 is 15 residues long. DNA of the CDR3: TGTGCCAGCAGTAGTCAGGGACTCGCTAGCTACGAGCAGTACTTC. This translates into CASSSQGLASYEQYF.

The rearrangement uses TRBV10-3 and TRBJ2-7, with 12 bases that match TRBD1. From germline, CDR1 is ENHRY and CDR2 SYGVKD. CDR3 size: 16 residues. J gave up 5 bases and V 3 bases, and 8 bases lay outside the gene matches. CDR3 region: CAISDPDGTGGNEQYF. The CDR3 coding sequence is TGTGCCATCAGTGACCCTGATGGGACAGGGGGCAACGAGCAGTACTTC.

J is TRBJ1-6 and V is TRBV19, with D unresolved. The CDR3 consists of 15 residues. The germline V gene encodes CDR1 LNHDA and CDR2 SQIVND (reference sequence). Between the trimmed V and J ends, which lost 3 bases and 8 bases, there was a span of 14 bases. CDR3 sequence: CASSIFWQVDSPLHF. The CDR3 bases are TGTGCCAGTAGTATCTTTTGGCAGGTTGATTCACCCCTCCACTTT. Based on the CDR3 plus reference TRBV19 and TRBJ1-6, the full variable domain is DGGITQSPKYLFRKEGQNVTLSCEQNLNHDAMYWYRQDPGQGLRLIYYSQIVNDFQKGDIAEGYSVSREKKESFPLTVTSAQKNPTAFYLCASSIFWQVDSPLHFGNGTRLTVT.

The chain uses TRBV7-9 and TRBJ2-1, with D possibly TRBD1 on 6 matching bases. Looked up from germline, CDR1 is SEHNR and CDR2 is FQNEAQ (reference sequence). The CDR3 extends over 14 amino acids. The V end lost 4 bases, the J end lost 0 bases, and 7 bases lay between the germline ends. In DNA form, the CDR3 reads TGTGCCAGCAGCTCGGACAGCTCCTACAATGAGCAGTTCTTC. Translated, it gives CASSSDSSYNEQFF.

The chain links TRBV19 to TRBJ1-1; D unresolved. The V end was cut by 6 bases, the J end by 4 bases, with 9 bases between. This CDR3 is built from 12 residues. The germline CDR1 and CDR2 sequences are LNHDA and SQIVND (reference sequence). The CDR3 is CASRERSTEAFF. CDR3 in DNA: TGTGCCAGTAGGGAGAGGAGCACTGAAGCTTTCTTT.

The V gene is TRBV3-1 (or the pseudogene TRBV3-2), the J gene TRBJ2-7; possible D gene TRBD1, 5 bases. Germline CDR1 is LGHDT and CDR2 is YNNKEL (reference sequence). The ends were cut back, 1 base at V and 3 bases at J, with 13 bases in the middle. CDR3 length: 15 residues. The CDR3: CASSQGRQPYYEQYF. CDR3 DNA sequence: TGTGCCAGCAGCCAAGGGAGACAGCCATACTACGAGCAGTACTTC.

The V call is TRBV28, the J call TRBJ2-2; D might be TRBD1 (5 bases). The germline V gene encodes CDR1 MDHEN and CDR2 SYDVKM. Between the trimmed V and J ends, which lost 9 bases and 1 base, there was a span of 12 bases. This CDR3 region has 14 residues. DNA for the CDR3: TGTGCCAGTCTGGGGCAGTTGAACACCGGGGAGCTGTTTTTT. Amino acid sequence: CASLGQLNTGELFF.

The chain couples TRBV25-1 to TRBJ1-1; possibly TRBD1 for D (6 bases). The CDR3 totals 16 residues. Germline V gene sequence: CDR1 MGHDK, CDR2 SYGVNS. Trimming stripped 5 bases from V and 4 bases from J, with 20 bases between. CDR3 DNA: TGTGCCAGCAGTCCAACCCCAGGGGCGCGTAGCACTGAAGCTTTCTTT. Translated, it gives CASSPTPGARSTEAFF.